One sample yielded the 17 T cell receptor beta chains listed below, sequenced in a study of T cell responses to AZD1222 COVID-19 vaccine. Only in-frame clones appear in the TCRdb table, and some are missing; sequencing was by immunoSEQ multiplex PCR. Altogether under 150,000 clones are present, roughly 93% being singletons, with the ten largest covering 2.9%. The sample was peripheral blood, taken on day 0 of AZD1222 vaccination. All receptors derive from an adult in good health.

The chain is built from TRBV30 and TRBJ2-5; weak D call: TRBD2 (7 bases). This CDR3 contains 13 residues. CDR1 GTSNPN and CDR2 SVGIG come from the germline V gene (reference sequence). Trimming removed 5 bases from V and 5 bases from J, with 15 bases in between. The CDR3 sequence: CAWERGGMETQYF. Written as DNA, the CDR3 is TGTGCCTGGGAAAGGGGGGGTATGGAGACCCAGTACTTC. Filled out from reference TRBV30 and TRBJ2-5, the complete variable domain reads SQTIHQWPATLVQPVGSPLSLECTVEGTSNPNLYWYRQAAGRGLQLLFYSVGIGQISSEVPQNLSASRPQDRQFILSSKKLLLSDSGFYLCAWERGGMETQYFGPGTRLLVL.

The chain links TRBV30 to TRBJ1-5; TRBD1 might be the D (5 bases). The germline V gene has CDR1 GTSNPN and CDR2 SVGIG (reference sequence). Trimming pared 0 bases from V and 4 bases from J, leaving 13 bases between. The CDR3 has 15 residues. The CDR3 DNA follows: TGTGCCTGGAGTGTGAGGGGCGCAGGAAATCAGCCCCAGCATTTT. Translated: CAWSVRGAGNQPQHF.

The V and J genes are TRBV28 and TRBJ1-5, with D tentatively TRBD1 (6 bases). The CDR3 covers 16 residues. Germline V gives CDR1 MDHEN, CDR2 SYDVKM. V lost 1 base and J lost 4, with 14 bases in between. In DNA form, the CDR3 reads TGTGCCAGCAGTTTATACTCGGGGGCCCCAAATCAGCCCCAGCATTTT. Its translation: CASSLYSGAPNQPQHF.

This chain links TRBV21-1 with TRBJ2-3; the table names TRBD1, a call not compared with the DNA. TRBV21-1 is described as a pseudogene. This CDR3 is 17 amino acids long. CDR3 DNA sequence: TGTGCCAGCAGCAAAGTTGCAGCGACAGATTTCACAGATACGCAGTATTTT. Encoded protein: CASSKVAATDFTDTQYF.

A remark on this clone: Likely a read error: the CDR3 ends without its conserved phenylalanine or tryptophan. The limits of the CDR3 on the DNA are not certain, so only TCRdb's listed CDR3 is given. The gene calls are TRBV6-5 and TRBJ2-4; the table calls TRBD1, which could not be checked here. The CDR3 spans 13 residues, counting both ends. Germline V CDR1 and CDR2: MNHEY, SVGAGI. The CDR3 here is CASSSSPGQKILI.

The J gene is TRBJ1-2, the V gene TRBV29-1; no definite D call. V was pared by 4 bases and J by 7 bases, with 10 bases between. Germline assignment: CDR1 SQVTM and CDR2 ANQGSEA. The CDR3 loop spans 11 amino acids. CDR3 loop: CSVGLLGGYTF. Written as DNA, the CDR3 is TGCAGCGTTGGGCTTCTCGGTGGCTACACCTTC.

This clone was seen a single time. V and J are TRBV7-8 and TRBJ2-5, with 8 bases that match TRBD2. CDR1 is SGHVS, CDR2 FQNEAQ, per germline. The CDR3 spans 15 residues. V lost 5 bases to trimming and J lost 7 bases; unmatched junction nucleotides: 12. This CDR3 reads CASSQGTRARGTQYF. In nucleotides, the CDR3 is TGTGCCAGCAGCCAGGGGACTAGGGCAAGGGGGACCCAGTACTTC. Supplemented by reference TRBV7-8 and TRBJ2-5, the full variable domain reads GAGVSQSPRYKVAKRGQDVALRCDPISGHVSLFWYQQALGQGPEFLTYFQNEAQLDKSGLPSDRFFAERPEGSVSTLKIQRTQQEDSAVYLCASSQGTRARGTQYFGPGTRLLVL.

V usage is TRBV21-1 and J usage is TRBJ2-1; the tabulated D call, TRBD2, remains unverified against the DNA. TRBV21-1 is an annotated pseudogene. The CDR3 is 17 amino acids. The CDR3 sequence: CASSNTQLAGGIDEQFF. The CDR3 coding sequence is TGTGCCAGCAGCAATACTCAACTAGCGGGAGGAATCGATGAGCAGTTCTTC.

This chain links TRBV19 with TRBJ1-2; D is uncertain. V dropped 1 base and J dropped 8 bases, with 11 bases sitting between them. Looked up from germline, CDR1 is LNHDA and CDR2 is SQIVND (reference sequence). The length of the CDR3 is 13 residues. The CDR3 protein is CASSIAEMGGYTF. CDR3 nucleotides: TGTGCCAGTAGTATAGCGGAGATGGGAGGCTACACCTTC.

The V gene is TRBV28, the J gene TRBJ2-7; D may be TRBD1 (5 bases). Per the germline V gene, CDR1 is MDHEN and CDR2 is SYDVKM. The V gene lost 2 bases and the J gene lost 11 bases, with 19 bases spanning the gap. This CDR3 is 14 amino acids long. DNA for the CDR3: TGTGCCAGCAGTTTAACAGGCGAGACAGTCTTAGAGTACTTC. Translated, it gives CASSLTGETVLEYF.

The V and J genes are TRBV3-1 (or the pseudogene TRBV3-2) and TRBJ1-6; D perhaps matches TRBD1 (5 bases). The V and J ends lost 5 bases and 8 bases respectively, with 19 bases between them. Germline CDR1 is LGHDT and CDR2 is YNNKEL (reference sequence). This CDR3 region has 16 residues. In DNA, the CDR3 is TGTGCCAGCAGCACCTACACGGGGGTTAGCGATTCACCCCTCCACTTT. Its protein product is CASSTYTGVSDSPLHF.

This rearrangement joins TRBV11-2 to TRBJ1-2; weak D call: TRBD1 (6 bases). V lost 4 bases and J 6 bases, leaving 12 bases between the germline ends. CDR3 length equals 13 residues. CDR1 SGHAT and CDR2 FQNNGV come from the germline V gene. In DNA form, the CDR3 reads TGTGCCAGCAGCTCCAGGGGTGTGGATGGCTACACCTTC. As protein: CASSSRGVDGYTF. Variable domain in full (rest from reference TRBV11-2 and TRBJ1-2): EAGVAQSPRYKIIEKRQSVAFWCNPISGHATLYWYQQILGQGPKLLIQFQNNGVVDDSQLPKDRFSAERLKGVDSTLKIQPAKLEDSAVYLCASSSRGVDGYTFGSGTRLTVV.

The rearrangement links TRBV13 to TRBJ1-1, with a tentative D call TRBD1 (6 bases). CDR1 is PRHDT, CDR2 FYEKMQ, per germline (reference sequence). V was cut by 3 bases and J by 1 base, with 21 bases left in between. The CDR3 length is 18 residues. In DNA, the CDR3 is TGTGCCAGCAGCTTTTCGGGACACCCCTCACTCAAGAACACTGAAGCTTTCTTT. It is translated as CASSFSGHPSLKNTEAFF. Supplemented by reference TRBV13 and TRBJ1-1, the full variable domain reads AAGVIQSPRHLIKEKRETATLKCYPIPRHDTVYWYQQGPGQDPQFLISFYEKMQSDKGSIPDRFSAQQFSDYHSELNMSSLELGDSALYFCASSFSGHPSLKNTEAFFGQGTRLTVV.

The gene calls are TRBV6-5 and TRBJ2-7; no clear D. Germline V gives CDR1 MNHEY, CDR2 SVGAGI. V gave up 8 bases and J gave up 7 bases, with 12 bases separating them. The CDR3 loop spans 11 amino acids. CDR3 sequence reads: CASQTPGEQYF. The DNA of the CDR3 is TGTGCCAGCCAAACTCCTGGGGAGCAGTACTTC.

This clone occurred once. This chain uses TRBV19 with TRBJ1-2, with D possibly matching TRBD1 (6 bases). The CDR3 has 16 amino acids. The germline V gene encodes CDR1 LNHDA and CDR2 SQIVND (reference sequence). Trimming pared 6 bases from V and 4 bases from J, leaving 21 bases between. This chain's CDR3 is CASRLTSGQIFYGYTF. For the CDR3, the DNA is TGTGCCAGTAGGTTAACGTCAGGACAGATTTTCTATGGCTACACCTTC.

CDR3 nucleotides: TGTGCCAGCAGCGCCCGACCCTCGGCGGGATCCTACAATGAGCAGTTCTTC. Its protein product is CASSARPSAGSYNEQFF. This chain uses TRBV7-9 with TRBJ2-1, with a possible D match to TRBD2 (6 bases). Germline assignment: CDR1 SEHNR and CDR2 FQNEAQ (reference sequence). The CDR3 is 17 residues long. V was clipped by 5 bases and J by 1 base, with 18 bases between them.

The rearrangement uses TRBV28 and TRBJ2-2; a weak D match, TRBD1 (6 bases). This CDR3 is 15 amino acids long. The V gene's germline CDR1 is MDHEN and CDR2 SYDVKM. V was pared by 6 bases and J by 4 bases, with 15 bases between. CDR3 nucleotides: TGTGCCAGCAGGACACAGGGCCTATCCACCGGGGAGCTGTTTTTT. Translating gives CASRTQGLSTGELFF.